This T cell receptor beta chain was found in a study of early T cells in non-severe SARS-CoV-2 infection. About the research overall: Investigators sequenced bulk RNA drawn from unsorted whole blood, and chains remained unpaired. Overall study findings and caveats: VDJdb-based matching was biased toward anti-spike CD8 responses and missed private and CD4 specificities.

This clonotype was detected many times. The target antigen is unknown. This CDR3 spans 17 amino acids. V dropped 0 bases and J dropped 1 base, with 15 bases sitting between them. CDR1 and CDR2 from the germline V gene are SGHRS and YFSETQ. Researchers attached unique molecular identifiers to individual cDNA molecules. From the 5' RACE reads, TCRdb called clonotypes with MiXCR, one entry per CDR3 protein. The sample has tens of thousands of distinct CDR3 sequences; 6% to 7% are singletons. The sequence was obtained from an adult who was a healthcare worker with PCR-confirmed SARS-CoV-2 infection or an uninfected control (not recorded which). The chain uses TRBV5-1 and TRBJ2-3, with a possible D match to TRBD2 (5 bases). Sequencing was carried out using whole blood. This CDR3 is CASSLALTSLGTDTQYF. DNA of the CDR3: TGCGCCAGCAGCTTGGCCCTTACTAGTCTTGGCACAGATACGCAGTATTTT.